This TCR beta chain was obtained from a study of OX40 agonist ivuxolimab in advanced cancers. Study observations and caveats: Expanded clones belonging to CD8+ T cells outnumbered, on average, those of CD4+. Both CD4+ and CD8+ T cell populations in blood had undergone clonal expansion by week 6 at 0.1 to 3.0 mg/kg. Specificity for antigen went undetermined in the expanded peripheral T cells.

The CDR3 contains 14 residues. The germline V gene has CDR1 MNHEY and CDR2 SMNVEV (reference sequence). V was pared by 3 bases and J by 7 bases, with 12 bases between. Regarding this clone: Its antigen is unknown.

Here immunoSEQ multiplex PCR was the method, and the copy in TCRdb shows in-frame clones only, minus some. The sample lists tens of thousands of clones; 70% to 85% were seen once. This sequence joins TRBV27 and TRBJ2-2; D gene ambiguous. This receptor was identified in an adult with an advanced solid tumor such as melanoma, head and neck, liver or kidney cancer. The specimen comprised CD4+ or CD8+ T cells sorted from blood, sampled in a trial of the OX40 agonist ivuxolimab. The chain's CDR3 is CASSFGKGIGELFF. For the CDR3, the DNA is TGTGCCAGCAGTTTTGGAAAAGGAATCGGGGAGCTGTTTTTT.